This T cell receptor beta chain is from a study of radiotherapy plus CTLA-4 blockade in lung cancer (dated by TCRdb to about 2018). A note on the overall study: Objective responses occurred in roughly 20% of enrolled patients, and just over 30% achieved disease control. Here is what the overall study found, with its caveats: The strongest predictors of response, as reported, were early dynamic changes in blood T cell clones along with a rise in serum interferon-beta after radiation. After treatment with radiotherapy and ipilimumab, TCR clones that originated in tumors expanded in peripheral blood.

Libraries came from the immunoSEQ multiplex PCR assay. TCRdb took over this immuneACCESS table, retaining in-frame rearrangements with V and J assigned. Such tables are incomplete; in checked studies, under half of the missing clones stem from an unresolved V gene, and the remainder is unexplained. This sample gives tens of thousands of clones in total; 85% of them show up just once. Of the sample, roughly 5% is held by the ten largest clones. From cysteine to phenylalanine, the CDR3 is 14 amino acids long. Just CDR3 DNA is preserved here, 42 bases in frame from base 1. According to the germline V gene, CDR1 reads SGDLS and CDR2 reads YYNGEE. The study tested focal radiation therapy combined with CTLA-4 blockade (ipilimumab) in patients with chemo-refractory metastatic non-small-cell lung cancer. Worth noting for this clone: This receptor's antigen is unknown. Within one base of it there is no much larger clone, and no base qualities were kept.

The chain employs TRBV9 and TRBJ2-5, and 9 junctional nucleotides match TRBD2. The DNA end is more similar to TRBJ2-7, so the J call may be wrong. Specimen: peripheral blood, collected from a patient treated with radiotherapy plus ipilimumab. The clonotype originates from a human donor with non-small cell lung cancer who had stable disease on radiotherapy plus ipilimumab. The DNA reads as follows: TGTGCCAGCAGCGAGGCGGGAGGGCTGTACGAGCAGTACTTC. Its protein product is CASSEAGGLYEQYF.